A selection of T cell receptor beta chains follows, all from one sample in a study of technical replicates of blood from several donors. Method: immunoSEQ multiplex PCR; TCRdb's copy keeps in-frame clones and lacks some. The sample holds about 61,000 clones, roughly 97% seen once. The sequenced sample consisted of T cells isolated from PBMCs. Receptors were obtained from a human donor in good health. Each CDR3 is given with its conserved first and last residue. The order of the fields is V gene, D gene, J gene, clone size, CDR3 protein, CDR3 DNA. A D gene is named only where the DNA matches it firmly. Not all rows give a size; the values are once, few, many and, for expanded clones, a class.

V: TRBV4-1
D: NA
J: TRBJ2-5
size: NA
CDR3: CASSQSPGVQETQYF
DNA: TGCGCCAGCAGCCAAAGCCCCGGGGTCCAGGAGACCCAGTACTTC

V: TRBV5-1
D: TRBD1
J: TRBJ2-1
size: NA
CDR3: CASSRGQGAYNEQFF
DNA: TGCGCCAGTTCAAGGGGACAGGGGGCGTACAATGAGCAGTTCTTC

V: TRBV5-1
D: NA
J: TRBJ2-3
size: NA
CDR3: CASSLQQERDTQYF
DNA: TGCGCCAGCAGCTTACAACAGGAGAGAGATACGCAGTATTTT

V: TRBV30
D: NA
J: TRBJ1-4
size: NA
CDR3: CAWSVSQGSCLFF
DNA: TGTGCCTGGAGTGTATCCCAGGGGAGTTGCCTGTTTTTT

V: TRBV18
D: NA
J: TRBJ1-2
size: NA
CDR3: CASSFQQDYGYTF
DNA: TGTGCCAGCTCATTTCAACAGGACTATGGCTACACCTTC

V: TRBV5-1
D: NA
J: TRBJ1-2
size: NA
CDR3: CASTLTTTGRANYGYTF
DNA: TGCGCCAGCACCCTTACCACGACAGGACGGGCTAACTATGGCTACACCTTC

V: TRBV6-1
D: TRBD1
J: TRBJ2-3
size: NA
CDR3: CATGQGSTDTQYF
DNA: TGTGCCACCGGACAGGGGAGTACAGATACGCAGTATTTT

V: TRBV4-2
D: NA
J: TRBJ1-4
size: NA
CDR3: CASSQDIEGAFLFEKLFF
DNA: TGTGCCAGCAGCCAAGATATAGAAGGGGCTTTCCTATTTGAAAAACTGTTTTTT

V: TRBV20-1
D: NA
J: TRBJ1-5
size: NA
CDR3: CSAAQNQPQHF
DNA: TGCAGTGCAGCTCAAAATCAGCCCCAGCATTTT

V: TRBV4-1
D: NA
J: TRBJ1-2
size: NA
CDR3: CASSQNPRQASYGYTF
DNA: TGCGCCAGCAGCCAAAACCCCAGACAGGCAAGCTATGGCTACACCTTC

V: TRBV7-6
D: TRBD1
J: TRBJ2-5
size: NA
CDR3: CASSSGATGGWETQYF
DNA: TGTGCCAGCAGCTCTGGGGCGACAGGGGGCTGGGAGACCCAGTACTTC

V: TRBV7-3
D: NA
J: TRBJ2-1
size: NA
CDR3: CASSFRPGNEQFF
DNA: TGTGCCAGCAGCTTCCGACCAGGGAATGAGCAGTTCTTC

V: TRBV30
D: NA
J: TRBJ1-4
size: NA
CDR3: CAWEGTLEKLFF
DNA: TGTGCCTGGGAGGGGACACTCGAAAAACTGTTTTTT

V: TRBV7-9
D: NA
J: TRBJ1-3
size: NA
CDR3: CASSLTGSGNTIYF
DNA: TGTGCCAGCAGCTTAACAGGGTCTGGAAACACCATATATTTT

V: TRBV27
D: NA
J: TRBJ2-5
size: NA
CDR3: CASSLSQATETQYF
DNA: TGTGCCAGCAGTTTGTCCCAGGCAACGGAGACCCAGTACTTC

V: TRBV27
D: TRBD1
J: TRBJ1-2
size: few
CDR3: CASRHRDSVWTF
DNA: TGTGCCAGCAGACACCGGGACAGCGTATGGACCTTC

V: TRBV7-9
D: NA
J: TRBJ1-4
size: NA
CDR3: CASSPFTGGGRDEKLFF
DNA: TGTGCCAGCAGCCCCTTTACGGGGGGGGGCAGGGATGAAAAACTGTTTTTT

V: TRBV5-1
D: TRBD2
J: TRBJ2-1
size: NA
CDR3: CASSLGGTSDEQFF
DNA: TGCGCCAGCAGCTTGGGGGGGACTAGCGATGAGCAGTTCTTC

V: TRBV11-2
D: NA
J: TRBJ2-5
size: NA
CDR3: CASSLDRGASQETQYF
DNA: TGTGCCAGCAGCTTAGATCGCGGAGCCAGTCAAGAGACCCAGTACTTC

V: TRBV28
D: NA
J: TRBJ1-5
size: once
CDR3: CASSPGTRANQPQHF
DNA: TGTGCCAGCAGCCCTGGGACAAGGGCCAATCAGCCCCAGCATTTT

V: TRBV10-1
D: TRBD2
J: TRBJ2-1
size: NA
CDR3: CASSNSGGAYNEQFF
DNA: TGCGCCAGCAGCAATAGCGGGGGGGCCTACAATGAGCAGTTCTTC

V: TRBV6-5
D: NA
J: TRBJ2-5
size: NA
CDR3: CASSYSEGRGETQYF
DNA: TGTGCCAGCAGTTACTCTGAGGGGCGGGGAGAGACCCAGTACTTC

V: TRBV7-2
D: TRBD2
J: TRBJ2-7
size: once
CDR3: CASSSGGTSRYEQYF
DNA: TGTGCCAGCAGCTCGGGGGGGACTAGTCGCTACGAGCAGTACTTC

V: TRBV4-1
D: NA
J: TRBJ1-1
size: NA
CDR3: CASSQDRGDLEAFF
DNA: TGCGCCAGCAGCCAAGATCGGGGGGATCTGGAAGCTTTCTTT

V: TRBV27
D: TRBD1
J: TRBJ1-6
size: NA
CDR3: CASSSGTGSTPLHF
DNA: TGTGCCAGCAGTTCCGGGACAGGGTCTACACCCCTCCACTTT

V: TRBV7-9
D: NA
J: TRBJ1-1
size: once
CDR3: CASSLREEAFF
DNA: TGTGCCAGCAGCTTACGAGAGGAAGCTTTCTTT

V: TRBV19
D: NA
J: TRBJ1-5
size: NA
CDR3: CASTALGGPGNQPQHF
DNA: TGTGCCAGTACCGCGCTGGGGGGGCCTGGCAATCAGCCCCAGCATTTT

V: TRBV28
D: NA
J: TRBJ1-4
size: NA
CDR3: CASSGTPAATNEKLFF
DNA: TGTGCCAGCAGTGGGACTCCGGCTGCAACTAATGAAAAACTGTTTTTT

V: TRBV6-5
D: NA
J: TRBJ1-2
size: NA
CDR3: CASTLTLRASGYTF
DNA: TGTGCCAGCACCCTAACCCTCCGAGCGAGTGGCTACACCTTC

V: TRBV19
D: NA
J: TRBJ1-4
size: NA
CDR3: CASRPGRRANEKLFF
DNA: TGTGCCAGTAGGCCGGGCAGGAGGGCTAATGAAAAACTGTTTTTT

V: TRBV7-7
D: TRBD1
J: TRBJ2-7
size: NA
CDR3: CASSSGTGNYEQYF
DNA: TGTGCCAGCAGCTCCGGGACAGGGAACTACGAGCAGTACTTC

V: TRBV19
D: NA
J: TRBJ1-4
size: once
CDR3: CASSIRANEKLFF
DNA: TGTGCCAGTAGTATCAGGGCTAATGAAAAACTGTTTTTT

V: TRBV27
D: TRBD2
J: TRBJ2-3
size: NA
CDR3: CASRERRLALSTDTQYF
DNA: TGTGCCAGCAGGGAGAGACGACTAGCGCTAAGCACAGATACGCAGTATTTT

V: TRBV11-2
D: TRBD1
J: TRBJ2-5
size: NA
CDR3: CASSSGRTGYQETQYF
DNA: TGTGCCAGCAGCTCCGGTCGGACAGGGTACCAAGAGACCCAGTACTTC

V: TRBV10-3
D: TRBD1
J: TRBJ1-1
size: once
CDR3: CAISPDRHTEAFF
DNA: TGTGCCATCAGTCCGGACAGGCACACTGAAGCTTTCTTT

V: TRBV29-1
D: TRBD2
J: TRBJ2-7
size: NA
CDR3: CSAETGTSGMYEQYF
DNA: TGCAGCGCCGAAACCGGGACTAGCGGGATGTACGAGCAGTACTTC

V: TRBV27
D: TRBD1
J: TRBJ2-7
size: NA
CDR3: CASSSIRDRDHYEQYF
DNA: TGTGCCAGCAGTTCCATCCGGGACAGGGACCACTACGAGCAGTACTTC

V: TRBV2
D: NA
J: TRBJ2-7
size: NA
CDR3: CASSGGVGEQYF
DNA: TGTGCCAGCAGTGGAGGTGTCGGCGAGCAGTACTTC

V: TRBV30
D: NA
J: TRBJ1-2
size: NA
CDR3: CAWRKGFVSVNYGYTF
DNA: TGTGCCTGGAGGAAGGGGTTTGTTTCAGTTAACTATGGCTACACCTTC

V: TRBV2
D: NA
J: TRBJ1-2
size: NA
CDR3: CAASNRGDGYTF
DNA: TGTGCCGCCTCGAATAGGGGTGATGGCTACACCTTC

V: TRBV29-1
D: NA
J: TRBJ2-7
size: NA
CDR3: CSVGRGYEQYF
DNA: TGCAGCGTGGGCAGAGGGTACGAGCAGTACTTC

V: TRBV29-1
D: TRBD1
J: TRBJ1-1
size: once
CDR3: CSVVGQGTNTEAFF
DNA: TGCAGCGTCGTCGGACAGGGGACGAACACTGAAGCTTTCTTT

V: TRBV6-5
D: NA
J: TRBJ1-2
size: NA
CDR3: CASSYAPGDGYTF
DNA: TGTGCCAGCAGTTACGCGCCAGGGGATGGCTACACCTTC

V: TRBV5-4
D: TRBD2
J: TRBJ2-1
size: NA
CDR3: CASSFRAVGLAGHNEQFF
DNA: TGTGCCAGCTCATTTCGGGCTGTTGGGCTAGCGGGGCACAATGAGCAGTTCTTC

V: TRBV19
D: NA
J: TRBJ1-2
size: NA
CDR3: CASSISERANYGYTF
DNA: TGTGCCAGTAGTATAAGCGAGCGGGCTAACTATGGCTACACCTTC

V: TRBV28
D: TRBD1
J: TRBJ2-7
size: NA
CDR3: CASTNSRDRGRYEQYF
DNA: TGTGCCAGCACCAATAGCCGGGACAGGGGGCGTTACGAGCAGTACTTC

V: TRBV19
D: TRBD2
J: TRBJ2-7
size: NA
CDR3: CASSLSGISYEQYF
DNA: TGTGCCAGTAGCCTTAGCGGGATTTCCTACGAGCAGTACTTC

V: TRBV4-1
D: NA
J: TRBJ1-5
size: NA
CDR3: CASSQLQGGGNQPQHF
DNA: TGCGCCAGCAGCCAACTTCAGGGAGGTGGAAATCAGCCCCAGCATTTT

V: TRBV11-1
D: NA
J: TRBJ1-1
size: NA
CDR3: CASSSRGKRSGTEAFF
DNA: TGTGCCAGCAGCTCCCGGGGGAAGAGGTCCGGCACTGAAGCTTTCTTT